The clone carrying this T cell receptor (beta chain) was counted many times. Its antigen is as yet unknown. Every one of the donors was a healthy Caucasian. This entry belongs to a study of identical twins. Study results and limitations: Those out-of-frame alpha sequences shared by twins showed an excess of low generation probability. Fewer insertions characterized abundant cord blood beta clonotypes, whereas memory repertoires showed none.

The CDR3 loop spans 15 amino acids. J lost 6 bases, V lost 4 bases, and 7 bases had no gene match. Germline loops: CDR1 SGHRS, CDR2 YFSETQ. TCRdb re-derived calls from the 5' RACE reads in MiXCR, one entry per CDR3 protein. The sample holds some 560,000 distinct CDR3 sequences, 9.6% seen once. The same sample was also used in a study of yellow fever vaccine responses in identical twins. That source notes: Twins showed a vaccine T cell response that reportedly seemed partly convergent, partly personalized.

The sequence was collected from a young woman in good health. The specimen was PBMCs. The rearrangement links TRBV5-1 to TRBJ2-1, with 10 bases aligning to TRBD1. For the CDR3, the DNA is TGCGCCAGCAGCCTTGACAGGGGGCGAACCAATGAGCAGTTCTTC. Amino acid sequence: CASSLDRGRTNEQFF.